The 9 T cell receptor beta chains given below trace back to one sample, sequenced in a study of shared clonotypes between healthy human individuals. CD8 cells classed as naive were CD45RO-negative and positively selected for CCR7, excluding terminally differentiated effector memory CD45RA+ cells. Generated by immunoSEQ multiplex PCR, the TCRdb table keeps only in-frame clones and is missing some. The repertoire includes roughly 570,000 clones, about 98% of them detected once, and roughly 0.29% sits in the top ten. Sequencing used naive CD8+ T cells sorted from blood. The receptors stem from a man aged 25-45 years in good health.

The chain uses TRBV11-2 and TRBJ2-3; 9 positions match TRBD1. Germline V gene sequence: CDR1 SGHAT, CDR2 FQNNGV. This CDR3 has 17 residues. J lost 3 bases, V lost 5 bases, and 12 bases had no gene match. In nucleotides, the CDR3 is TGTGCCAGCAGCACGCCTTACCGGACAGGGGAAACAGATACGCAGTATTTT. It specifies CASSTPYRTGETDTQYF.

The chain links TRBV14 to TRBJ2-7; D not certain. Trimming shortened V by 3 bases and J by 2 bases, and 8 bases separated the two germline ends. Germline V CDR1 and CDR2: SGHDN, FVKESK. CDR3 length: 13 amino acids. DNA of the CDR3: TGTGCCAGCAGCCACCCGGGTGCCTACGAGCAGTACTTC. This gives the protein CASSHPGAYEQYF.

The chain employs TRBV4-1 and TRBJ1-5; D is undetermined. Trimming pared 3 bases from V and 2 bases from J, leaving 11 bases between. Germline CDR1 MGHRA, CDR2 YSYEKL. The CDR3 length is 15 residues. The CDR3 nucleotides read TGCGCCAGCAGCCAGAATCCTGACGGCAATCAGCCCCAGCATTTT. Translating gives CASSQNPDGNQPQHF.

The V call is TRBV5-5, the J call TRBJ2-7; 8 bases fit TRBD1. CDR1 is SGHKS and CDR2 is YYEKEE in the germline V gene (reference sequence). V lost 4 bases to trimming and J lost 2 bases; unmatched junction nucleotides: 11. The CDR3 is 16 residues long. As DNA, the CDR3 is TGTGCCAGCAGCACCACCCCCGGGACAGGCACCTACGAGCAGTACTTC. Protein sequence: CASSTTPGTGTYEQYF.

The chain joins TRBV15 to TRBJ2-7; D ambiguous. The CDR3 consists of 14 residues. The V and J ends lost 3 bases and 0 bases respectively, with 9 bases between them. Germline V gene data show CDR1 as LNHNV and CDR2 as YYDKDF (reference sequence). The CDR3 loop reads CATSSETGSYEQYF. The CDR3, as DNA: TGTGCCACCAGCAGTGAAACGGGCTCCTACGAGCAGTACTTC.

The chain couples TRBV7-8 to TRBJ2-7, with D perhaps TRBD1 (6 bases). This CDR3 has 12 amino acids. Germline assignment: CDR1 SGHVS and CDR2 FQNEAQ. The germline V and J ends were trimmed by 2 bases and 6 bases, with 8 bases remaining between them. CDR3 nucleotide sequence: TGTGCCAGCAGCTTATGGGGGCGCGAGCAGTACTTC. Its translation is CASSLWGREQYF. The full variable domain, rest sourced from reference TRBV7-8 and TRBJ2-7, is GAGVSQSPRYKVAKRGQDVALRCDPISGHVSLFWYQQALGQGPEFLTYFQNEAQLDKSGLPSDRFFAERPEGSVSTLKIQRTQQEDSAVYLCASSLWGREQYFGPGTRLTVT.

This clone showed up many times. The V and J genes are TRBV25-1 and TRBJ1-5; the D gene is possibly TRBD1 (5 bases). The CDR3 is made up of 14 amino acids. Germline V lookup: CDR1 MGHDK, CDR2 SYGVNS. The V end lost 3 bases, the J end lost 6 bases, and 12 bases lay between the germline ends. Here the CDR3 DNA reads TGTGCCAGCAGTGATTTGGGTGGGGGTCAGCCCCAGCATTTT. Translating gives CASSDLGGGQPQHF. The full variable domain, its missing parts supplied by reference TRBV25-1 and TRBJ1-5, is EADIYQTPRYLVIGTGKKITLECSQTMGHDKMYWYQQDPGMELHLIHYSYGVNSTEKGDLSSESTVSRIRTEHFPLTLESARPSHTSQYLCASSDLGGGQPQHFGDGTRLSIL.

This clone was observed a single time. The chain links TRBV5-4 to TRBJ2-7; the D gene is possibly TRBD2 (5 bases). V was clipped by 4 bases and J by 6 bases, with 14 bases between them. This CDR3 has 13 residues. Germline V gene sequence: CDR1 SGHNT, CDR2 YYREEE (reference sequence). This chain's CDR3 is CASSHATAGEQYF. Written as DNA, the CDR3 is TGTGCCAGCAGCCACGCAACCGCGGGCGAGCAGTACTTC.

The chain has TRBV11-2 and TRBJ1-3; a possible D gene is TRBD1 (5 bases). There are 16 residues in the CDR3. Germline CDR1 SGHAT, CDR2 FQNNGV. Trimming pared 2 bases from V and 2 bases from J, leaving 13 bases between. The CDR3 DNA follows: TGTGCCAGCAGCTTAACGCCCTGGACACCTGGAAACACCATATATTTT. This translates into CASSLTPWTPGNTIYF.